The 18 T cell receptor beta chains below were found in one sample sequenced in a study of blood T cell repertoires in COVID-19. Using immunoSEQ multiplex PCR, the repertoire was profiled, and TCRdb retains in-frame clones only, with some absent. The table has 390,000 or so clones, more than 80% seen once. Sample: peripheral blood. These receptors came from a young woman with COVID-19, enrolled during active disease.

The rearrangement joins TRBV14 to TRBJ2-2, with 8 bases that match TRBD1. Germline lookup yields CDR1 SGHDN and CDR2 FVKESK. The V and J ends lost 4 bases and 3 bases, in that order; junction bases with no gene match: 10. CDR3 length equals 17 residues. CDR3 sequence: CASSRRAGGAYTGELFF. The CDR3 coding sequence is TGTGCCAGCAGCCGACGTGCAGGGGGCGCATACACCGGGGAGCTGTTTTTT.

V and J are TRBV5-6 and TRBJ1-2, with 7 bases fitting TRBD1. The ends lost 3 bases at V and 4 bases at J; junction bases unmatched: 6. Germline CDR1 is SGHDT and CDR2 is YYEEEE. The CDR3 is made up of 14 amino acids. The CDR3 DNA follows: TGTGCCAGCAGCTCCCGACAGGGCACCTATGGCTACACCTTC. It encodes CASSSRQGTYGYTF.

This sequence joins TRBV28 and TRBJ2-7; 9 bases agree with TRBD1. This CDR3 has 16 residues. The J segment lost 2 bases and the V segment lost 5 bases, leaving 10 bases of the junction unmatched. In germline, CDR1 is MDHEN, CDR2 SYDVKM. This CDR3 reads CASSPRRRQGAYEQYV. In nucleotides, the CDR3 is TGTGCCAGCAGTCCCCGAAGACGACAGGGGGCCTACGAGCAGTACGTC.

This chain connects TRBV29-1 to TRBJ2-1; 7 bases fit TRBD2. Germline loops: CDR1 SQVTM, CDR2 ANQGSEA. The CDR3 loop spans 15 amino acids. J was trimmed by 0 bases and V by 4 bases; bases with no gene match: 6. The CDR3 spells CSVVRGSFSYNEQFF. CDR3 nucleotides: TGCAGCGTTGTGCGCGGGAGTTTCTCCTACAATGAGCAGTTCTTC.

The chain combines TRBV10-2 with TRBJ2-5, with D unclear. V lost 0 bases and J lost 5, with 7 bases in between. This CDR3 spans 13 amino acids. The germline V gene encodes CDR1 WSHSY and CDR2 SAAADI. The CDR3 protein is CASSESKRETQYF. The DNA for the CDR3 is TGCGCCAGCAGTGAGTCGAAGCGTGAGACCCAGTACTTC.

This clone has just a few counts. The chain's CDR3 is CASSDSETGWDNQPQHF. In nucleotides, the CDR3 is TGTGCCAGCAGTGACAGCGAAACAGGTTGGGACAATCAGCCCCAGCATTTT. The chain combines TRBV6-1 with TRBJ1-5; D perhaps matches TRBD1 (5 bases). The germline V gene encodes CDR1 MNHNS and CDR2 SASEGT. Trimming left V 3 bases short and J 3 bases short, with 18 bases between. CDR3 length: 17 residues.

The chain links TRBV6-2 or TRBV6-3 to TRBJ2-3; 12 bases are shared with TRBD2. This CDR3 has 18 residues. With 5 bases clipped from V and 2 bases from J, the junction kept 11 bases outside the gene matches. CDR1 and CDR2 from the germline V gene are MNHEY and SVGEGT. This CDR3 reads CASSRRLAGVAVTDTQYF. CDR3 coding DNA: TGTGCCAGCAGTAGGAGACTAGCGGGGGTTGCTGTCACAGATACGCAGTATTTT.

The V call is TRBV5-1, the J call TRBJ1-3, with 7 nucleotides matching TRBD1. J was trimmed by 3 bases and V by 4 bases; bases with no gene match: 16. The CDR3 sequence is 18 residues long. Per the germline V gene, CDR1 is SGHRS and CDR2 is YFSETQ. CDR3: CASSAISLRDSFGNTIYF. As DNA, the CDR3 is TGCGCCAGCAGCGCTATTTCCCTCCGGGACAGCTTTGGAAACACCATATATTTT.

This clone has more than one count but fewer than ten. This chain connects TRBV6-6 to TRBJ1-5, with a possible D match to TRBD1 (6 bases). Germline V gives CDR1 MNHNY, CDR2 SVGAGI (reference sequence). V lost 1 base to trimming and J lost 5 bases, with 9 bases between them. The CDR3 loop spans 14 amino acids. The CDR3 DNA reads TGTGCCAGCAGTTACTTGCCAGGGGATCAGCCCCAGCATTTT. This translates into CASSYLPGDQPQHF.

The CDR3 region has the DNA TGTGCCAGCAGCTGGGGGACTAGCGCCTACAATGAGCAGTTCTTC. It codes for CASSWGTSAYNEQFF. This chain uses TRBV5-6 with TRBJ2-1; 10 positions agree with TRBD2. The J segment lost 2 bases and the V segment lost 3 bases, leaving 2 bases of the junction unmatched. Germline V gene sequence: CDR1 SGHDT, CDR2 YYEEEE. The CDR3 sequence is 15 residues long.

The chain employs TRBV24-1 and TRBJ2-1, with D possibly being TRBD2 (6 bases). The ends were cut back, 5 bases at V and 6 bases at J, with 16 bases in the middle. CDR1 and CDR2 from the germline V gene are KGHDR and SFDVKD. The CDR3 spans 15 residues. CDR3 DNA sequence: TGTGCCACCAGTGGACTTCGCTTGGGAGGCAATGAGCAGTTCTTC. This gives the protein CATSGLRLGGNEQFF.

This chain uses TRBV7-2 with TRBJ1-1; 12 nucleotides agree with TRBD1. Trimming at V came to 6 bases and at J to 7 bases, leaving 15 bases not matched to a gene. The germline V gene has CDR1 SGHTA and CDR2 FQGNSA. The length of the CDR3 is 17 residues. CDR3 amino acids: CASSLRGTGGLVSEAFF. The DNA of the CDR3 is TGTGCCAGCAGTTTGAGAGGGACAGGGGGCCTGGTGAGTGAAGCTTTCTTT.

Notes on this clone: The junction departs from the called germline gene at one end, perhaps through a read error. The genes are TRBV7-7 and TRBJ2-3; the D gene is possibly TRBD2 (5 bases). This CDR3 is 16 amino acids long. CDR1 is SSHAT and CDR2 is FNYEAQ in the germline V gene (reference sequence). The CDR3 DNA sequence: TGTGCTAGCAGCCCTCGCGGAGGCGCCGGGACAGATACGCAGTATTTT. Protein product: CASSPRGGAGTDTQYF.

The chain employs TRBV12-3 or TRBV12-4 and TRBJ1-1; TRBD1 aligns across 8 bases. The V gene end was trimmed by 9 bases and the J gene end by 1 base; junction bases not matched to a gene: 4. This CDR3 is built from 13 residues. The CDR3 DNA is TGTGCCAGTCAGACAGGGGAGAACACTGAAGCTTTCTTT. This codes for CASQTGENTEAFF.

This chain links TRBV11-3 with TRBJ2-3; 8 nucleotides align to TRBD2. Unmatched junction bases numbered 18, after V lost 4 bases and J lost 0 bases. CDR1 and CDR2 from the germline V gene are SGHNT and YENEEA. CDR3 length: 20 residues. CDR3 sequence (DNA): TGTGCCAGCAGCTCACCCTATCTAGCGGGCCGAGTCACTAGCACAGATACGCAGTATTTT. Translating gives CASSSPYLAGRVTSTDTQYF. The full variable domain, rest sourced from reference TRBV11-3 and TRBJ2-3, is EAGVVQSPRYKIIEKKQPVAFWCNPISGHNTLYWYLQNLGQGPELLIRYENEEAVDDSQLPKDRFSAERLKGVDSTLKIQPAELGDSAVYLCASSSPYLAGRVTSTDTQYFGPGTRLTVL.

J is TRBJ1-5 and V is TRBV19, with TRBD1 matching over 7 bases. The V gene's germline CDR1 is LNHDA and CDR2 SQIVND (reference sequence). This CDR3 spans 20 amino acids. The J segment lost 0 bases and the V segment lost 4 bases, leaving 18 bases of the junction unmatched. CDR3 sequence: CASSRTSGTDFGGSNQPQHF. The CDR3 region has the DNA TGTGCCAGTAGTAGAACTTCTGGGACAGACTTTGGCGGTAGCAATCAGCCCCAGCATTTT.

The chain uses TRBV7-2 and TRBJ2-3; TRBD2 agrees at 13 bases. Losses at the gene ends were 5 bases for V and 3 bases for J; bases not matched to a gene: 2. Germline V gene lookup returns CDR1 SGHTA and CDR2 FQGNSA. The CDR3 totals 15 residues. The CDR3 region is CASSKGLAGTDTQYF. Here the CDR3 DNA reads TGTGCCAGCAGCAAGGGACTAGCGGGGACAGATACGCAGTATTTT.

V usage is TRBV7-8 and J usage is TRBJ1-5, with a tentative D call TRBD1 (6 bases). This CDR3 is 15 amino acids long. Between the trimmed V and J ends, which lost 7 bases and 7 bases, there was a span of 20 bases. CDR1 SGHVS and CDR2 FQNEAQ come from the germline V gene. Here the CDR3 reads CASTLGPGEGQPQHF. The CDR3 coding sequence is TGTGCCAGCACCTTGGGGCCAGGGGAAGGGCAGCCCCAGCATTTT.